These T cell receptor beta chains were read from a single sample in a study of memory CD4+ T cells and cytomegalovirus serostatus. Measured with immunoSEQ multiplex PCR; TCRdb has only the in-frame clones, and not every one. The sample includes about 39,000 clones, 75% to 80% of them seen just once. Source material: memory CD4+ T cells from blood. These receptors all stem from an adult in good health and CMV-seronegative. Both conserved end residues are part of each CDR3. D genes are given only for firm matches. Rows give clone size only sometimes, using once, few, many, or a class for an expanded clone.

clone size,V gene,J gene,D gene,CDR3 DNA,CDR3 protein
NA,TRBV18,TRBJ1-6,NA,TGTGCCAGCTCATCCCGAGAGAGGAGACCGGAGTCCTATAATTCACCCCTCCACTTT,CASSSRERRPESYNSPLHF
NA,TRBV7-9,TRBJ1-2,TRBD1,TGTGCCAGCAGCCGGAACTATGTGAGACAGGGTAATGGCTACACCTTC,CASSRNYVRQGNGYTF
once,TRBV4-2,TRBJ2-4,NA,TGTGCCAGCAGCCAAGACGCGGGGGCATGGAACATTCAGTACTTC,CASSQDAGAWNIQYF
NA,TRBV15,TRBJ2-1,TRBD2,TGTGCCACCAGCAGAGAGGCGACTAGCCTATACAATGAGCAGTTCTTC,CATSREATSLYNEQFF
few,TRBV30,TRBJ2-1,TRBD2,TGTGCCTGGAGTGTTCCTAGCGGGGGGAATGAGCAGTTCTTC,CAWSVPSGGNEQFF
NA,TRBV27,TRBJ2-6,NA,TGTGCCAGCAGTTTAACCCCTTTATCTGGGGCCAACGTCCTGACTTTC,CASSLTPLSGANVLTF
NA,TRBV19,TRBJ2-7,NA,TGTGCCAGTAGTATGTCAGCGGGTGGCTCCTACGAGCAGTACTTC,CASSMSAGGSYEQYF
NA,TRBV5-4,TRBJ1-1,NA,TGTGCCAGCAGCGCATCGACAGGATTGAACACTGAAGCTTTCTTT,CASSASTGLNTEAFF
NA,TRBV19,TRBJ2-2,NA,TGTGCCAGTAGTATTGGACAGCTGAGAACCGGGGAGCTGTTTTTT,CASSIGQLRTGELFF
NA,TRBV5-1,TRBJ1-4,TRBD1,TGCGCCAGCAGCCTGGACAGGGGAAAGGAAAAACTGTTTTTT,CASSLDRGKEKLFF
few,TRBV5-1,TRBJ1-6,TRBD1,TGCGCCAGCAGCTTGAACAGGGGGCAATCACCCCTCCACTTT,CASSLNRGQSPLHF
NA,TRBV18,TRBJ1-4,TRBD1,TGTGCCAGCTCACCACCGACGGGGACAGGGAATGAAAAACTGTTTTTT,CASSPPTGTGNEKLFF
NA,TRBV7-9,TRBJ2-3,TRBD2,TGTGCCAGCAGCACTCGCGGGGGGGCGACAGATACGCAGTATTTT,CASSTRGGATDTQYF
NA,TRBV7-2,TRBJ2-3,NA,TGTGCCAGCAGCTTAGACCTTCGGGGGTCCAGCACAGATACGCAGTATTTT,CASSLDLRGSSTDTQYF
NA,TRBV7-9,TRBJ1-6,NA,TGTGCCAGCAGCTTACCGCTGGGGAAAGGGAATTCACCCCTCCACTTT,CASSLPLGKGNSPLHF
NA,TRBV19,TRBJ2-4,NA,TGTGCCAGTAGTCGAGAGTCCGAAAACATTCAGTACTTC,CASSRESENIQYF
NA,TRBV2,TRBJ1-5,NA,TGTGCCAGCAGGGCTAGGGGTCAGCCCCAGCATTTT,CASRARGQPQHF
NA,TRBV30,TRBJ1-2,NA,TGTGCCTGGAGTGGAGACAGCGCCTATGGCTACACCTTC,CAWSGDSAYGYTF
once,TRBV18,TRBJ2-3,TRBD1,TGTGCCAGCTCACCGGGACAGGGGGGCGCAGATACGCAGTATTTT,CASSPGQGGADTQYF
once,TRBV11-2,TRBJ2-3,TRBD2,TGTGCCAGCAGCTTGGGACTAGCGGGGGGGCAGGTAGATACGCAGTATTTT,CASSLGLAGGQVDTQYF
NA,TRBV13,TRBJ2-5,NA,TGTGCCAGCAGCTTAGGGTCGGTCCGGGGAGAGACCCAGTACTTC,CASSLGSVRGETQYF
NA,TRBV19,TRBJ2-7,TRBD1,TGTGCCAGTAGTCCACGGACAGGGGACGGCTCCTACGAGCAGTACTTC,CASSPRTGDGSYEQYF
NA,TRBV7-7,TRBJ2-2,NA,TGTGCTAGCAGCCCTTGGACAGACGGGACCGGGGAGCTGTTTTTT,CASSPWTDGTGELFF
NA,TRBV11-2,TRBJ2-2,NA,TGTGCCAGTTCAACCCCTAAGCGAACCGGGGAGCTGTTTTTT,CASSTPKRTGELFF
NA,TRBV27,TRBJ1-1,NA,TGTGCCAGCACTTCGGCACTTATCGCTGAAGCTTTCTTT,CASTSALIAEAFF
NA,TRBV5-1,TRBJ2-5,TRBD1,TGCGCCAGCAGCTTACACAGGGGGCAAGAGACCCAGTACTTC,CASSLHRGQETQYF
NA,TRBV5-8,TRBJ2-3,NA,TGTGCCAGCAGCTTAACCTCTAGCACAGATACGCAGTATTTT,CASSLTSSTDTQYF
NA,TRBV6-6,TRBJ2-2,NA,TGTGCCAGCAGGGACGGGGCATACACCGGGGAGCTGTTTTTT,CASRDGAYTGELFF
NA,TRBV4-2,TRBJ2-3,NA,TGTGCCAGCAGCCAAGGGCTTTGGGTGGGAGATACGCAGTATTTT,CASSQGLWVGDTQYF
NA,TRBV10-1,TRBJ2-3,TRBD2,TGCGCCAGCAGGCCCAACGCGGGGGGCACAGATACGCAGTATTTT,CASRPNAGGTDTQYF
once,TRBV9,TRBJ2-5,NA,TGTGCCAGCAGCGTCCTCCAGGGGACGGGTGAAGAGACCCAGTACTTC,CASSVLQGTGEETQYF
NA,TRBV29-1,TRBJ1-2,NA,TGCAGCGTTCAAAGTAACTATGGCTACACCTTC,CSVQSNYGYTF
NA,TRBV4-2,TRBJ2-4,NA,TGTGCCAGCAGCCAAGGGGCCAGGAGAGTCGTAGGCAAAAACATTCAGTACTTC,CASSQGARRVVGKNIQYF
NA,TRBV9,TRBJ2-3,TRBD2,TGTGCCAGCAGCGCGCGGGGGAGCACAGATACGCAGTATTTT,CASSARGSTDTQYF
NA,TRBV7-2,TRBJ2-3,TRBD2,TGTGCCAGCAGCTTAGGCGGGCTAGCGGTGGATACGCAGTATTTT,CASSLGGLAVDTQYF
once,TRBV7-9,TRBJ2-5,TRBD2,TGTGCCAGCAGCTTAGCGGGGGGGTACCAAGAGACCCAGTACTTC,CASSLAGGYQETQYF
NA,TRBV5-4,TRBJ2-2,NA,TGTGCCAGCAGCTTGGTGGTGGGGGGGCTCCCCGGGGAGCTGTTTTTT,CASSLVVGGLPGELFF
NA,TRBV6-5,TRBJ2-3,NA,TGTGCCAGCAGTTCGAGGGATACGCAGTATTTT,CASSSRDTQYF
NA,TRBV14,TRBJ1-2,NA,TGTGCCAGCAGCCAAGACAGGCACTATGGCTACACCTTC,CASSQDRHYGYTF
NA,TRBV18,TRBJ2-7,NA,TGTGCCAGCTCACCACCGGGTGGACCTAGGCGGCAGTACTTC,CASSPPGGPRRQYF